The 20 T cell receptor beta chains below come from one sample, sequenced in a study of response to subunit inactivated influenza vaccine. TCRdb reprocessed the RT-PCR reads via MiXCR and lists one record per CDR3 protein. The table has hundreds of thousands of distinct CDR3 sequences, 12% seen once. This specimen was PBMCs from blood, taken on the day of vaccination. All receptors derive from a man aged 50 to 59 who received an inactivated influenza vaccine.

This clonotype has ten or more counts. This chain links TRBV29-1 with TRBJ2-1; no reliable D call. CDR1 is SQVTM and CDR2 is ANQGSEA in the germline V gene. Trimming removed 5 bases from V and 1 base from J, with 21 bases in between. CDR3 length: 17 residues. The CDR3 nucleotides are TGCAGCGTTAAACAGTGGGCAGCCCAGAGGTCCTACAATGAGCAGTTCTTC. It translates to CSVKQWAAQRSYNEQFF.

This clonotype was recorded many times. The J gene is TRBJ2-1, the V gene TRBV7-2; D is ambiguous. V lost 3 bases and J lost 6, with 18 bases in between. This CDR3 is built from 16 residues. The V gene's germline CDR1 is SGHTA and CDR2 FQGNSA. CDR3: CASSFGFSAGPNEQFF. The CDR3 nucleotides are TGTGCCAGCAGCTTCGGTTTCTCGGCAGGTCCCAATGAGCAGTTCTTC.

This clonotype appeared a few times. The chain carries TRBV6-1 and TRBJ2-1, with D perhaps matching TRBD1 (5 bases). V lost 2 bases, J lost 3 bases, and 14 bases lay in between. From germline, CDR1 is MNHNS and CDR2 SASEGT. The CDR3 covers 16 residues. The CDR3 is CASSEQGFVGYNEQFF. The CDR3 bases are TGTGCCAGCAGTGAACAGGGTTTCGTGGGCTACAATGAGCAGTTCTTC.

This clonotype has just a few counts. The genes are TRBV12-5 and TRBJ2-7, with D maybe TRBD1 (6 bases). The CDR3 is 17 amino acids. Germline V gene data show CDR1 as LGHNT and CDR2 as FRNRAP. The V gene lost 5 bases and the J gene lost 0 bases, with 20 bases spanning the gap. The CDR3 region is CASGPIKTGKSSYEQYF. The CDR3 DNA sequence: TGTGCTAGTGGTCCTATAAAAACAGGGAAAAGCTCCTACGAGCAGTACTTC.

The chain links TRBV4-3 to TRBJ1-4, with no clear D. Deletions cut 2 bases from V and 4 bases from J, with 8 bases between. The V gene's germline CDR1 is LGHNA and CDR2 YSLEER. The CDR3 covers 14 residues. The CDR3 sequence is CASSQTADNEKLFF. CDR3 bases: TGCGCCAGCAGCCAAACGGCTGATAATGAAAAACTGTTTTTT.

The CDR3 DNA follows: TGTGCCAGCAGCCAAGATTCCAGCGGGGCCGCTAGCACAGATACGCAGTATTTT. Amino acids: CASSQDSSGAASTDTQYF. The chain joins TRBV4-2 to TRBJ2-3, with 7 positions matching TRBD2. The CDR3 has 18 amino acids. Germline V gives CDR1 LGHNA, CDR2 YNFKEQ. Trimming cost V 0 bases and J 0 bases; bases outside gene matches: 9.

V gene TRBV7-2 combines with J gene TRBJ2-7; D ambiguous. There are 14 residues in the CDR3. CDR1 and CDR2 from the germline V gene are SGHTA and FQGNSA. V gave up 2 bases and J gave up 2 bases, with 10 bases separating them. Here the CDR3 reads CASSLSAIPYEQYF. In DNA form, the CDR3 reads TGTGCCAGCAGCTTAAGCGCGATTCCCTACGAGCAGTACTTC. Filled out from reference TRBV7-2 and TRBJ2-7, the complete variable domain reads GAGVSQSPSNKVTEKGKDVELRCDPISGHTALYWYRQSLGQGLEFLIYFQGNSAPDKSGLPSDRFSAERTGGSVSTLTIQRTQQEDSAVYLCASSLSAIPYEQYFGPGTRLTVT.

Ten or more counts support this clonotype. The chain recombines TRBV20-1 with TRBJ2-5; 9 nucleotides agree with TRBD1. V gave up 1 base and J gave up 6 bases; unmatched junction bases: 6. The CDR3 loop spans 14 amino acids. From germline, CDR1 is DFQATT and CDR2 SNEGSKA (reference sequence). The CDR3 loop reads CSARATGQGQTQYF. The CDR3 DNA sequence: TGCAGTGCTAGAGCTACGGGACAGGGCCAGACCCAGTACTTC.

The V call is TRBV7-2, the J call TRBJ2-5, with 7 bases identical to TRBD1. Germline V gene sequence: CDR1 SGHTA, CDR2 FQGNSA. This CDR3 has 16 amino acids. J gave up 4 bases and V 2 bases, and 10 bases lay outside the gene matches. DNA for the CDR3: TGTGCCAGCAGCTTACACAGGGGAGCAGTTGGAGAGACCCAGTACTTC. Translation: CASSLHRGAVGETQYF.

V usage is TRBV4-2 and J usage is TRBJ2-3; TRBD2 matches 8 bases. The CDR3 is 18 residues long. Germline V CDR1 and CDR2: LGHNA, YNFKEQ. V lost 0 bases to trimming and J lost 2 bases; unmatched junction nucleotides: 10. CDR3 bases: TGTGCCAGCAGCCAAGAAGGCGAGCGGGGGCCATCCACAGATACGCAGTATTTT. Its translation is CASSQEGERGPSTDTQYF.

The genes are TRBV12-3 or TRBV12-4 and TRBJ2-1; perhaps TRBD2 as D (5 bases). V was trimmed by 3 bases and J by 8 bases, leaving 17 bases between them. The CDR3 extends over 15 amino acids. DNA for the CDR3: TGTGCCAGCAGTTTCCCAGCGGAGAAACGGGATGAGCAGTTCTTC. This encodes CASSFPAEKRDEQFF.

The J gene is TRBJ2-1, the V gene TRBV7-2; D is unresolved. Germline-derived CDR1 and CDR2 are SGHTA and FQGNSA. The CDR3 totals 16 residues. V was shortened by 4 bases and J by 0 bases, with 13 bases between the two germline ends. The DNA for the CDR3 is TGTGCCAGCAGCTCCCGTGGTTACAGCTCCTACAATGAGCAGTTCTTC. This encodes CASSSRGYSSYNEQFF.

This clonotype occurred a few times. The genes are TRBV18 and TRBJ2-3, with 8 bases aligning to TRBD2. The CDR3 totals 14 residues. Germline V CDR1 and CDR2: KGHSH, LQKENI. Germline trimming cut 2 bases from V and 9 bases from J; bases unmatched to any gene: 7. The CDR3 spells CASSPEATGGTQYF. Written as DNA, the CDR3 is TGTGCCAGCTCACCAGAGGCCACGGGGGGGACGCAGTATTTT.

This clonotype was seen a handful of times. The chain links TRBV29-1 to TRBJ1-2; D gene unclear. Germline values: CDR1 SQVTM, CDR2 ANQGSEA. V was clipped by 4 bases and J by 4 bases, with 13 bases between them. CDR3 length: 13 amino acids. DNA of the CDR3: TGCAGCGTTGGCGAAAATTACGGCTATGGCTACACCTTC. Amino acid sequence: CSVGENYGYGYTF. Full variable domain (missing parts from reference TRBV29-1 and TRBJ1-2): SAVISQKPSRDICQRGTSLTIQCQVDSQVTMMFWYRQQPGQSLTLIATANQGSEATYESGFVIDKFPISRPNLTFSTLTVSNMSPEDSSIYLCSVGENYGYGYTFGSGTRLTVV.

The J gene is TRBJ2-3, the V gene TRBV9; the match to TRBD2 covers 7 bases. This CDR3 has 16 amino acids. Trimming cost V 4 bases and J 4 bases; bases outside gene matches: 12. Germline values: CDR1 SGDLS, CDR2 YYNGEE. As DNA, the CDR3 is TGTGCCAGCAGCACGAGCGGGACTCTCAAGCCAGATACGCAGTATTTT. This codes for CASSTSGTLKPDTQYF.

The chain has TRBV12-3 or TRBV12-4 and TRBJ2-5; D not certain. The length of the CDR3 is 12 residues. V was trimmed by 5 bases and J by 3 bases, leaving 7 bases between them. CDR3 sequence (DNA): TGTGCCAGCAGTCCCCTCGAAGAGACCCAGTACTTC. It encodes CASSPLEETQYF.

This clonotype has a single count. V usage is TRBV5-8 and J usage is TRBJ2-3; 11 nucleotides align to TRBD1. The germline gives CDR1 SGHTS, CDR2 YDEGEE. V was pared by 4 bases and J by 6 bases, with 4 bases of the junction left unmatched. The CDR3 runs to 14 residues. In nucleotides, the CDR3 is TGTGCCAGCAGCACGGACAGGGGGCGGGATACGCAGTATTTT. It codes for CASSTDRGRDTQYF.

This clonotype occurred a few times. The rearrangement links TRBV20-1 to TRBJ2-1, with 10 bases identical to TRBD2. The ends lost 6 bases at V and 2 bases at J; junction bases unmatched: 7. CDR3 length: 15 residues. The germline gives CDR1 DFQATT, CDR2 SNEGSKA (reference sequence). The CDR3 DNA is TGCAGTGCAGCCGCTGGACTAGCGGCCTACAATGAGCAGTTCTTC. Translated, it gives CSAAAGLAAYNEQFF.

This clonotype has ten or more counts. The chain recombines TRBV19 with TRBJ2-1; D is possibly TRBD2 (5 bases). CDR1 is LNHDA and CDR2 is SQIVND in the germline V gene (reference sequence). This CDR3 has 16 amino acids. Trimming removed 5 bases from V and 12 bases from J, with 26 bases in between. The CDR3 is CASSPSVGIGTMVQFF. Here the CDR3 DNA reads TGTGCCAGTAGTCCAAGTGTCGGGATTGGTACAATGGTGCAGTTCTTC.

The chain has TRBV19 and TRBJ1-1; unclear D gene. CDR1 and CDR2 from the germline V gene are LNHDA and SQIVND (reference sequence). The V end was cut by 5 bases, the J end by 0 bases, with 13 bases between. This CDR3 is 15 amino acids long. In nucleotides, the CDR3 is TGTGCCAGTAGTCCCCCTAACAAGATGAACACTGAAGCTTTCTTT. Translating gives CASSPPNKMNTEAFF.